These 16 T cell receptor beta chains were sequenced from one sample in a study of CD8+CD57+ T cells in acquired aplastic anemia. The patients chosen for sequencing had shown expansion of CD8+CD57+ cells (detected by flow cytometry). It was genomic DNA that served as the template for profiling TCR beta VDJ and CDR3. TCRdb re-derived calls from the reads in MiXCR, one entry per CDR3 protein. This table has 120,000 or so distinct CDR3 sequences, 40% appearing once. The specimen was sorted CD4+, CD8+, or CD8+CD57+ T cells (not recorded which) from PBMCs. The receptors were sampled from a human donor with aplastic anemia.

The chain uses TRBV15 and TRBJ1-1, with unresolved D. This CDR3 has 15 residues. The V gene lost 5 bases and the J gene lost 0 bases, with 13 bases spanning the gap. From germline, CDR1 is LNHNV and CDR2 YYDKDF (reference sequence). CDR3 DNA sequence: TGTGCCACCAGCCAGCCGCCAGGAATGAACACTGAAGCTTTCTTT. Translated: CATSQPPGMNTEAFF.

This clonotype was seen at least ten times. The chain joins TRBV3-1 to TRBJ2-7; D is possibly TRBD2 (7 bases). Trimming cost V 3 bases and J 5 bases, with 14 bases left between them. CDR1 is LGHDT, CDR2 YNNKEL, per germline (reference sequence). This CDR3 region has 14 residues. The CDR3 is CASSHYREGNEQYF. Here the CDR3 DNA reads TGTGCCAGCAGCCACTACAGGGAGGGCAACGAGCAGTACTTC.

Concerning this clonotype: A much larger clone lies one base from this, so it may be a read error. The gene calls are TRBV5-6 and TRBJ1-2; the match to TRBD1 covers 9 bases. There are 17 residues in the CDR3. Germline CDR1 and CDR2: SGHDT and YYEEEE. With 1 base clipped from V and 3 bases from J, the junction kept 10 bases outside the gene matches. The CDR3 DNA follows: TGTGCCAGCAGCTTGCAACAGGGGGCGCGAAAAGACTATGGCTACACCTTC. The encoded protein is CASSLQQGARKDYGYTF.

V and J are TRBV24-1 and TRBJ1-2; D gene ambiguous. Germline CDR1 is KGHDR and CDR2 is SFDVKD. Trimming removed 9 bases from V and 4 bases from J, with 11 bases in between. The CDR3 has 12 amino acids. CDR3 amino acids: CATAPGIYGYTF. The CDR3 region has the DNA TGTGCCACCGCCCCGGGAATCTATGGCTACACCTTC.

The chain carries TRBV2 and TRBJ1-2; perhaps TRBD1 as D (6 bases). Germline lookup yields CDR1 SNHLY and CDR2 FYNNEI. The CDR3 spans 15 residues. The V and J ends lost 0 bases and 8 bases respectively, with 16 bases between them. CDR3 bases: TGTGCCAGCAGTGAAGCGCCGGGGGGGCGGGAAGGCTACACCTTC. Translating gives CASSEAPGGREGYTF.

This clonotype was detected ten times or more. J is TRBJ2-3 and V is TRBV5-1; 8 positions match TRBD1. The V gene end was trimmed by 2 bases and the J gene end by 0 bases; junction bases not matched to a gene: 2. CDR1 is SGHRS and CDR2 is YFSETQ in the germline V gene. The CDR3 sequence is 15 residues long. The CDR3 loop is CASSFGDRSTDTQYF. The CDR3, as DNA: TGCGCCAGCAGCTTTGGGGACAGGAGCACAGATACGCAGTATTTT.

This chain uses TRBV20-1 with TRBJ2-7, with 9 bases lining up with TRBD1. Germline V gene data show CDR1 as DFQATT and CDR2 as SNEGSKA (reference sequence). This CDR3 comprises 12 residues. Trimming at V came to 5 bases and at J to 3 bases, leaving 2 bases not matched to a gene. CDR3 in DNA: TGCAGTGCTGGGACAGGGCACTACGAGCAGTACTTC. Translating gives CSAGTGHYEQYF.

In this sample, this clonotype turned up many times. J is TRBJ1-6 and V is TRBV10-3; no clear D. CDR3 size: 16 residues. Germline assignment: CDR1 ENHRY and CDR2 SYGVKD. Deletions cut 6 bases from V and 0 bases from J, with 12 bases between. The CDR3 region has the DNA TGTGCCATCAGGGACTCCGAAAGCTCCTATAATTCACCCCTCCACTTT. Translation gives CAIRDSESSYNSPLHF.

This clonotype occurred many times. The V and J genes are TRBV10-2 and TRBJ2-7; TRBD1 matches 9 bases. With V trimmed by 4 bases and J by 5 bases, 9 bases remained unmatched. Per the germline V gene, CDR1 is WSHSY and CDR2 is SAAADI. The CDR3 totals 15 residues. In nucleotides, the CDR3 is TGCGCCAGCAGTGGAAACAAGGACAGGGGAGACGAGCAGTACTTC. Its protein product is CASSGNKDRGDEQYF.

This clonotype was seen a handful of times. This chain uses TRBV12-5 with TRBJ1-3; no clear D gene. Germline CDR1 reads LGHNT; CDR2 reads FRNRAP. V was trimmed by 7 bases and J by 0 bases, leaving 13 bases between them. This CDR3 is built from 15 residues. The chain's CDR3 is CASAPSVYSGNTIYF. CDR3 in DNA: TGTGCTAGTGCTCCCTCGGTATACTCTGGAAACACCATATATTTT.

This rearrangement joins TRBV20-1 to TRBJ2-3; D is unresolved. This CDR3 has 10 residues. The germline CDR1 and CDR2 sequences are DFQATT and SNEGSKA (reference sequence). Trimming shortened V by 5 bases and J by 6 bases, and 6 bases separated the two germline ends. The CDR3 bases are TGCAGTGCTGACCCGGATACGCAGTATTTT. Encoded protein: CSADPDTQYF.

This clonotype showed up many times. Here the CDR3 reads CSAREGTDYGYTF. CDR3 bases: TGCAGTGCTAGAGAGGGGACGGACTATGGCTACACCTTC. The chain carries TRBV20-1 and TRBJ1-2, with a possible D match to TRBD1 (5 bases). Germline values: CDR1 DFQATT, CDR2 SNEGSKA (reference sequence). This CDR3 comprises 13 residues. V shed 0 bases and J shed 3 bases, with 8 bases lying between them.

This clonotype has at least ten counts. An end of the junction does not agree with germline; a read error may underlie this. The chain joins TRBV5-1 to TRBJ1-1; D is ambiguous. The CDR3 sequence is 14 residues long. CDR1 and CDR2 (germline): SGHRS, YFSETQ. The DNA for the CDR3 is TGCGCCAGCAGGTTGGACTGGGGGAACACTGAAGCTTTCTTT. Translation: CASRLDWGNTEAFF.

This clonotype has a count of ten or more. J is TRBJ2-7 and V is TRBV5-4; TRBD2 might be the D (8 bases). V lost 4 bases and J 3 bases, leaving 20 bases between the germline ends. The germline V gene has CDR1 SGHNT and CDR2 YYREEE (reference sequence). The CDR3 contains 16 residues. The CDR3 region has the DNA TGTGCCAGCAGCCCCGGGGGGGGGAGGGGGCTCTACGAGCAGTACGTC. Protein sequence: CASSPGGGRGLYEQYV.

The chain combines TRBV14 with TRBJ2-3, with D maybe TRBD2 (6 bases). The CDR3 consists of 13 residues. From germline, CDR1 is SGHDN and CDR2 FVKESK. V lost 8 bases, J lost 0 bases, and 9 bases lay in between. Here the CDR3 DNA reads TGTGCCAGCGCGGGACTGAGCACAGATACGCAGTATTTT. The encoded protein is CASAGLSTDTQYF.

The chain combines TRBV19 with TRBJ2-5; TRBD2 might be the D (6 bases). Trimming left V 6 bases short and J 5 bases short, with 19 bases between. Looked up from germline, CDR1 is LNHDA and CDR2 is SQIVND (reference sequence). The CDR3 covers 15 residues. The CDR3 sequence: CASRMGGRGRETQYF. The CDR3, as DNA: TGTGCCAGTAGGATGGGAGGCAGAGGGCGGGAGACCCAGTACTTC.